What follows is one TCR beta chain and its context. Sequencing used immunoSEQ multiplex PCR; TCRdb keeps in-frame clones, though not all of them. The sample records tens of thousands of clones, 93% being singletons. This entry is derived from a study of T cell changes during pregnancy in multiple sclerosis. Sequences were derived from peripheral blood, sampled in the second trimester of pregnancy. The clonotype comes from a female donor with multiple sclerosis, enrolled in a pregnancy study.

CDR3 amino acids: CASSRPGGSPLHF. For the CDR3, the DNA is TGTGCCAGCAGTAGACCCGGGGGTTCACCCCTCCACTTT. The chain is built from TRBV9 and TRBJ1-6, with a tentative D call TRBD1 (5 bases). V lost 5 bases and J 9 bases, leaving 12 bases between the germline ends. The CDR3 extends over 13 amino acids. Germline V lookup: CDR1 SGDLS, CDR2 YYNGEE.